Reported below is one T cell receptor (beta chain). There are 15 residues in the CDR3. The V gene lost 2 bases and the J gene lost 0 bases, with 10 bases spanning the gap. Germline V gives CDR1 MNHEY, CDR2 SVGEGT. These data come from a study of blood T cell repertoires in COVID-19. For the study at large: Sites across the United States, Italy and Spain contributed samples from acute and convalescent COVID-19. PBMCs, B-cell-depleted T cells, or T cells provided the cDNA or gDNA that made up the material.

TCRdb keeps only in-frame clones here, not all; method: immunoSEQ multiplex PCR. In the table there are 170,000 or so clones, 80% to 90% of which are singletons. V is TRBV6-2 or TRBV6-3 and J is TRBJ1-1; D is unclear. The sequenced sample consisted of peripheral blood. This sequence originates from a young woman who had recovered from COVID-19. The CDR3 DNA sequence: TGTGCCAGCAGTTACCACCCTAATATGAACACTGAAGCTTTCTTT. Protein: CASSYHPNMNTEAFF.